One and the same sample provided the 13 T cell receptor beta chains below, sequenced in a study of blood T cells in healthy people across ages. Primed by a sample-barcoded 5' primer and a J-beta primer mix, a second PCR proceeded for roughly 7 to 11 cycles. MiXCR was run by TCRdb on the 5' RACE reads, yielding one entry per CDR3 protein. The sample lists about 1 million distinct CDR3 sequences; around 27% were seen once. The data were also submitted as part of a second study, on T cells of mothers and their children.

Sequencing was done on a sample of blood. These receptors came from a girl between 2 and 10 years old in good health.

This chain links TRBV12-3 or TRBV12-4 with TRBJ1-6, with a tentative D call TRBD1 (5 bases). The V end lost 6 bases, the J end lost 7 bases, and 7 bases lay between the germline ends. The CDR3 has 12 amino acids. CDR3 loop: CASRRQNSPLHF. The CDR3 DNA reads TGTGCCAGCAGACGACAGAATTCACCCCTCCACTTT.

CDR3 DNA: TGTGCCAGCAGTGCCGACAGCCCCGACACAGATACGCAGTATTTT. Translation: CASSADSPDTDTQYF. This chain links TRBV12-3 or TRBV12-4 with TRBJ2-3; D is possibly TRBD1 (5 bases). Trimming stripped 5 bases from V and 2 bases from J, with 14 bases between. This CDR3 contains 15 residues.

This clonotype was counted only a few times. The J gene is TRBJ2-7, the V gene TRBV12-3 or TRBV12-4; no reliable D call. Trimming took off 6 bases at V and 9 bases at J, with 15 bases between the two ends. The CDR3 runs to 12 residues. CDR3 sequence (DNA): TGTGCCAGCAGATATGTGGCACGAGGGCAGTACTTC. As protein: CASRYVARGQYF.

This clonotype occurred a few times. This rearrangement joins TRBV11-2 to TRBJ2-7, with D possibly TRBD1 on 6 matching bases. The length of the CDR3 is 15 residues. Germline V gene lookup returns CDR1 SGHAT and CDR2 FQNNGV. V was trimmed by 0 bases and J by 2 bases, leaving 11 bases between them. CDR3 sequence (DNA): TGTGCCAGCAGCTTAGATCCGGACAGAGCCTACGAGCAGTACTTC. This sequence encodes CASSLDPDRAYEQYF.

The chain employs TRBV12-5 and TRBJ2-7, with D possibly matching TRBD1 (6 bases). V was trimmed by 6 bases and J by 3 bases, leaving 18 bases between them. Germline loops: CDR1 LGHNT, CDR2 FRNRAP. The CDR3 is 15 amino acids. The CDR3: CASGTGQIPFYEQYF. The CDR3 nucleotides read TGTGCTAGTGGCACCGGACAGATCCCTTTCTACGAGCAGTACTTC.

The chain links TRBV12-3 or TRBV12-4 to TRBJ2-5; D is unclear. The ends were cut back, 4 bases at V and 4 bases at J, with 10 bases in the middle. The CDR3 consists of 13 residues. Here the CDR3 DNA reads TGTGCCAGCAGTTCTATCCAGGCAGAGACCCAGTACTTC. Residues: CASSSIQAETQYF.

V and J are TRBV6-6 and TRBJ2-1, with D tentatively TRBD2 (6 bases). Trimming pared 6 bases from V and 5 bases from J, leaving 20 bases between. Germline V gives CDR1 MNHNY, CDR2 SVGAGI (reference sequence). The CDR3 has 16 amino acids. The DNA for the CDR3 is TGTGCCAGCAGCCCCAACGCGGGACTGGTTGACAATGAGCAGTTCTTC. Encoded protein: CASSPNAGLVDNEQFF.

Here the CDR3 DNA reads TGTGCCACAGAGAACATGAACACTGAAGCTTTCTTT. Residues: CATENMNTEAFF. The chain has TRBV7-8 and TRBJ1-1, with unresolved D. This CDR3 is built from 12 residues. The germline gives CDR1 SGHVS, CDR2 FQNEAQ. Trimming shortened V by 10 bases and J by 0 bases, and 9 bases separated the two germline ends. The variable domain in full, completed from reference TRBV7-8 and TRBJ1-1, reads GAGVSQSPRYKVAKRGQDVALRCDPISGHVSLFWYQQALGQGPEFLTYFQNEAQLDKSGLPSDRFFAERPEGSVSTLKIQRTQQEDSAVYLCATENMNTEAFFGQGTRLTVV.

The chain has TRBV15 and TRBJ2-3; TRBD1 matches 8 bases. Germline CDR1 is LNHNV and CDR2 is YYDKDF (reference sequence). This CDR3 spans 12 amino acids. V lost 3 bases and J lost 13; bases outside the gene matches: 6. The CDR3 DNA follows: TGTGCCACCAGCAGTCTTGGACAGGGCGAGTATTTT. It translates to CATSSLGQGEYF. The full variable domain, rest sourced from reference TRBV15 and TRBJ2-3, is DAMVIQNPRYQVTQFGKPVTLSCSQTLNHNVMYWYQQKSSQAPKLLFHYYDKDFNNEADTPDNFQSRRPNTSFCFLDIRSPGLGDTAMYLCATSSLGQGEYFGPGTRLTVL.

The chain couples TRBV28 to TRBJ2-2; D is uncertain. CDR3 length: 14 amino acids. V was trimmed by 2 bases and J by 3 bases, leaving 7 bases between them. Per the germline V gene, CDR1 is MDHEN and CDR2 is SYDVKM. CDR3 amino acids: CASSLMGDTGELFF. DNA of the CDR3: TGTGCCAGCAGTTTAATGGGTGACACCGGGGAGCTGTTTTTT.

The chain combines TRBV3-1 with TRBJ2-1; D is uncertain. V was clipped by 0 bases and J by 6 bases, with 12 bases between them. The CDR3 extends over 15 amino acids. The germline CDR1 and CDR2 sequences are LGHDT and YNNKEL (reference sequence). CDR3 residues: CASSQDSSLGNEQFF. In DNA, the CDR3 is TGTGCCAGCAGCCAAGATTCGTCACTGGGCAATGAGCAGTTCTTC.

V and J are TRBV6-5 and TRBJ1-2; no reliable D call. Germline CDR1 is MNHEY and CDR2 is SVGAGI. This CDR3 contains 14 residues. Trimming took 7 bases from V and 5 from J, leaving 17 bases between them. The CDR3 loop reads CASNPGRAKYGYTF. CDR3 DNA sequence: TGTGCCAGCAACCCCGGACGGGCAAAATATGGCTACACCTTC.

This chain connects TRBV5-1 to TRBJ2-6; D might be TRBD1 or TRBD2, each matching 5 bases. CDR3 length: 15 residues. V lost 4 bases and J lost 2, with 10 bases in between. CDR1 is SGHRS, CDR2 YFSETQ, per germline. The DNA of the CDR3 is TGCGCCAGCAGCCCGGTGGGGGCTGGGGCCAACGTCCTGACTTTC. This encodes CASSPVGAGANVLTF. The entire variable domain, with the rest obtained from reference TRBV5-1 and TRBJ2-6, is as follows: KAGVTQTPRYLIKTRGQQVTLSCSPISGHRSVSWYQQTPGQGLQFLFEYFSETQRNKGNFPGRFSGRQFSNSRSEMNVSTLELGDSALYLCASSPVGAGANVLTFGAGSRLTVL.